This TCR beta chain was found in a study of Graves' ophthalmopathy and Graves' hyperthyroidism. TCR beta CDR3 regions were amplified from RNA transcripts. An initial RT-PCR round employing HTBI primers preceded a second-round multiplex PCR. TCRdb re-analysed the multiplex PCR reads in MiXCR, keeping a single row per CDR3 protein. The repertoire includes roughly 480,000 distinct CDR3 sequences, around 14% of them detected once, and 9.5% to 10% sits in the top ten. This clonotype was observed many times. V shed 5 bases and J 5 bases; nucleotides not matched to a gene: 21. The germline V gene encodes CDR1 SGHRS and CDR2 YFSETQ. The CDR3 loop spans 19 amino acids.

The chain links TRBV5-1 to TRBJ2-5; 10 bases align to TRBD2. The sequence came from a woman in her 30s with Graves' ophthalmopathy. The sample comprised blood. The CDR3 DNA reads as TGCGCCAGCAGTAACAGCAGGGGGCGTCTAGCGGGAGAGTCCGAGACCCAGTACTTC. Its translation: CASSNSRGRLAGESETQYF.